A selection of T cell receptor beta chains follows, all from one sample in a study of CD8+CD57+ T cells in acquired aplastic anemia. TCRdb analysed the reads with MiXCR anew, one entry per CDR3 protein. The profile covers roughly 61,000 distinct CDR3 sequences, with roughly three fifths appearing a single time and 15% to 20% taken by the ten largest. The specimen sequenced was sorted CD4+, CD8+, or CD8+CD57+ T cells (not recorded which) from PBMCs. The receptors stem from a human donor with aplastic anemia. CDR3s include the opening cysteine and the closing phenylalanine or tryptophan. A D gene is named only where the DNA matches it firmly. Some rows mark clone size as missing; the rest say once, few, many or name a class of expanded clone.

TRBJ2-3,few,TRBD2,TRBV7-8,CASSGTSGGTDTQYF,TGTGCCAGCAGTGGGACTAGCGGGGGCACAGATACGCAGTATTTT
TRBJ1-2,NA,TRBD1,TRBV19,CASSTDRYYGYTF,TGTGCCAGTAGCACGGACAGGTATTATGGCTACACCTTC
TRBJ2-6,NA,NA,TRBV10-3,CAISLRETGANVLTF,TGTGCCATCAGCCTCAGGGAAACTGGGGCCAACGTCCTGACTTTC
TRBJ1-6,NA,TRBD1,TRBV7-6,CASSYRSGQNNSPLHF,TGTGCCAGCAGCTATCGCTCGGGACAGAATAATTCACCCCTCCACTTT
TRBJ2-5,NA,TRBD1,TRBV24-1,CATSRTGGTQETQYF,TGTGCCACCAGTAGGACAGGGGGCACCCAAGAGACCCAGTACTTC
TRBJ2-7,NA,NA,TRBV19,CASSPRDRTHHEQYF,TGTGCCAGTAGTCCCCGGGACCGAACCCACCACGAGCAGTACTTC
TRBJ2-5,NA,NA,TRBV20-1,CSVDKLQETQYF,TGCAGTGTTGACAAACTACAAGAGACCCAGTACTTC
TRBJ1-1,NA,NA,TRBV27,CASSTIQGPNTEAFF,TGTGCCAGCAGTACCATACAGGGTCCAAACACTGAAGCTTTCTTT
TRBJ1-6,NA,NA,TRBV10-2,CASSEQDFYNSPLHF,TGCGCCAGCAGTGAGCAGGACTTCTATAATTCACCCCTCCACTTT
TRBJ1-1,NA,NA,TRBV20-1,CSASRKESNTEAFF,TGCAGTGCTAGCAGAAAGGAGTCGAACACTGAAGCTTTCTTT
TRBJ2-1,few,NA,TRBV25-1,CASKLTQGGEQFF,TGTGCCAGCAAATTGACACAGGGCGGCGAGCAGTTCTTC
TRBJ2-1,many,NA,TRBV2,CASTPDWGADEQFF,TGTGCCAGCACGCCAGACTGGGGGGCCGATGAGCAGTTCTTC
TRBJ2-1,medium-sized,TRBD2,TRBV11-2,CASSLFSGTSGDEQFF,TGTGCCAGCAGCTTATTTAGCGGGACTAGTGGGGATGAGCAGTTCTTC
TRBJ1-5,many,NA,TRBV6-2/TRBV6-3,CAGGHRGGGNQPQHF,TGTGCCGGGGGTCATAGGGGAGGTGGCAATCAGCCCCAGCATTTT
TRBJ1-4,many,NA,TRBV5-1,CASRGATNEKLFF,TGCGCCAGCAGGGGTGCAACTAATGAAAAACTGTTTTTT
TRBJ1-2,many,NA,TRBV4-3,CASSQEWGFGYTF,TGCGCCAGCAGCCAAGAATGGGGATTTGGCTACACCTTC
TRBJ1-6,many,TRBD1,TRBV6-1,CASSIGQATISPLHF,TGTGCCAGCAGTATCGGACAGGCCACAATTTCACCCCTCCACTTT
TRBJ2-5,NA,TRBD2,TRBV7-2,CASSRPAGGETQYF,TGTGCCAGCAGCCGTCCGGCGGGGGGAGAGACCCAGTACTTC
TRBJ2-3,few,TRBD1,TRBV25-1,CASSEYSGGSDTQYF,TGTGCCAGCAGTGAATATTCAGGGGGCTCAGATACGCAGTATTTT
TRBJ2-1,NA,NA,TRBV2,CASTWGNEQFF,TGTGCCAGCACGTGGGGGAATGAGCAGTTCTTC
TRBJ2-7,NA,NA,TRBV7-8,CASSLVTGVDEQYF,TGTGCCAGCAGCTTAGTTACGGGAGTGGACGAGCAGTACTTC
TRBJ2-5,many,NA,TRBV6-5,CASSYSSGVGTQYF,TGTGCCAGCAGTTACTCTTCAGGGGTCGGGACCCAGTACTTC
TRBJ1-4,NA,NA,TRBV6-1,CASVESNEKLFF,TGTGCCAGCGTGGAATCGAATGAAAAACTGTTTTTT
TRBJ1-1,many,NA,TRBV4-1,CASSQTAGRTEAFF,TGCGCCAGCAGCCAAACCGCAGGGCGCACTGAAGCTTTCTTT
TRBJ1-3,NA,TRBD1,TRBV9,CASSVRDRAGDTIYF,TGTGCCAGCAGCGTACGGGACAGGGCTGGAGACACCATATATTTT
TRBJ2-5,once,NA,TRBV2,CASSELVQETQYF,TGTGCCAGCAGTGAACTAGTCCAAGAGACCCAGTACTTC
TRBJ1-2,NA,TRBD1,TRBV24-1,CATSGQDRGNYGYTF,TGTGCCACCAGTGGGCAGGACAGGGGGAACTATGGCTACACCTTC
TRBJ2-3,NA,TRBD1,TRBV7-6,CASSPDRVSTDTQYF,TGTGCCAGCAGTCCAGACAGGGTCAGCACAGATACGCAGTATTTT
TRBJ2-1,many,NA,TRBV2,CASSEANVNEQFF,TGTGCCAGCAGTGAGGCAAACGTCAATGAGCAGTTCTTC
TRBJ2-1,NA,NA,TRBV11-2,CASTPREDPDLGDEQFF,TGTGCCAGCACCCCTCGTGAAGACCCCGATCTGGGCGATGAGCAGTTCTTC
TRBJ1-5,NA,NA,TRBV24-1,CATKDRTHLNQPQHF,TGTGCCACTAAAGACAGGACGCACCTCAATCAGCCCCAGCATTTT
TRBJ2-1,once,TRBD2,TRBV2,CASNPAGGTGNEQFF,TGTGCCAGCAATCCTGCGGGGGGGACGGGTAATGAGCAGTTCTTC
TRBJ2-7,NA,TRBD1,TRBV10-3,CASTLGRTGGTEQYF,TGTGCCAGCACGCTGGGAAGGACAGGGGGCACCGAGCAGTACTTC
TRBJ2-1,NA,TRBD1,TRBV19,CASTTGGWNEQFF,TGTGCCAGCACGACAGGGGGCTGGAATGAGCAGTTCTTC
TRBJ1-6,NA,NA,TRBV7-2,CASSPPHF,TGCGCCAGCAGCCCACCCCACTTT
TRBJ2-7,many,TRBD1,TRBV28,CASSSTGEWDEQYF,TGTGCCAGCAGTTCAACAGGGGAATGGGACGAGCAGTACTTC
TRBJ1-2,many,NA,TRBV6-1,CASSEREANYGYTF,TGTGCCAGCAGTGAGAGGGAAGCTAACTATGGCTACACCTTC
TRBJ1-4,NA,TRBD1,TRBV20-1,CSALQGNEKLFF,TGCAGTGCTTTACAGGGGAATGAAAAACTGTTTTTT
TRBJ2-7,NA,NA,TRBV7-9,CASTYEQYF,TGTGCCAGCACCTACGAGCAGTACTTC